This T cell receptor (beta chain) comes out of a study of CD8+ T cells in alopecia areata. The V end was cut by 6 bases, the J end by 6 bases, with 5 bases between. The CDR3 loop spans 11 amino acids. Per the germline V gene, CDR1 is MNHEY and CDR2 is SVGAGI. Comment on this clone: The target antigen is unknown.

The sequencing template was cDNA reverse transcribed from extracted RNA. Method: immunoSEQ multiplex PCR; TCRdb's copy keeps in-frame clones and lacks some. The table records around 100,000 clones, roughly three fifths of them present only once. Whole-study findings and limits: Any link of baseline CD8+ expansion to response, resting on one nonresponder, remains uncertain. Scalp and blood retained many expanded lesional clones during tofacitinib.

Treatment defined: oral pan-JAK inhibitor, 5-10 mg twice daily. Peripheral blood and lesional scalp punch biopsies came from alopecia areata patients. The sequencing here drew on CD8+ T cells sorted from blood, taken between weeks 55 and 65, from a patient treated with tofacitinib. The chain uses TRBV6-5 and TRBJ2-2, with D unresolved. The sequence was obtained from a human donor with alopecia areata. The CDR3: CASRSSGELFF. The CDR3 DNA sequence: TGTGCCAGCAGATCCTCCGGGGAGCTGTTTTTT.